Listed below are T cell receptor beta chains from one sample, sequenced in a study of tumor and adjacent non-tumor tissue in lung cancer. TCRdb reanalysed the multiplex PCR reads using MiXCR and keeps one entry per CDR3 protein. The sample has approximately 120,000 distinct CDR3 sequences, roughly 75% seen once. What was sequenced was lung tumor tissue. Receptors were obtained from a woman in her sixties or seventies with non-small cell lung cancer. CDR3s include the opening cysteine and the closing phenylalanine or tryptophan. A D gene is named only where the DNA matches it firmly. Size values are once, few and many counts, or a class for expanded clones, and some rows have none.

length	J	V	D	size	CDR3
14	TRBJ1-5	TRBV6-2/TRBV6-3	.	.	CASSYSGIRQPQHF
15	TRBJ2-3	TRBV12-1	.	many	CASSFVRETPDTQYF
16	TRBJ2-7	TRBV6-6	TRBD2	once	CAISTGVGLAGHTQYF
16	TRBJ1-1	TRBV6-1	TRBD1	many	CASSIGDRGVGTEAFF
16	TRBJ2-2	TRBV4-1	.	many	CASSQEPGAITGELFF
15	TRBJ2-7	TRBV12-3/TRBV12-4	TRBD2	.	CPSSPGLGGTYEQYF
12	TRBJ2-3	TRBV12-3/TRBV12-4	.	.	CDSSSDLWAQYF
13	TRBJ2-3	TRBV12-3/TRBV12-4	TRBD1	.	CASMTGGTVTQFF
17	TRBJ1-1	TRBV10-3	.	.	CAISEAKGEGQNTEAFF
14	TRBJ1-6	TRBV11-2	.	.	CVGSLEARNSPLHF
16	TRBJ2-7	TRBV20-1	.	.	CSSRIPTLTGSYEKYF
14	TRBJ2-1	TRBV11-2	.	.	CANSSDSSYNEQIF